These 14 T cell receptor beta chains share one sample of origin, sequenced in a study of OX40 agonist ivuxolimab in advanced cancers. Clones were sequenced by immunoSEQ multiplex PCR, and TCRdb holds only the in-frame ones, with some missing. The sample holds tens of thousands of clones; 80% to 95% are singletons and the top ten take roughly 25%. The specimen was CD4+ or CD8+ T cells sorted from blood, collected in a trial of the OX40 agonist ivuxolimab. These receptors were taken from an adult with an advanced solid tumor such as melanoma, head and neck, liver or kidney cancer.

The chain uses TRBV19 and TRBJ2-5, with 7 nucleotides matching TRBD2. CDR3 length: 13 amino acids. Trimming cost V 3 bases and J 5 bases; bases outside gene matches: 3. Germline V gives CDR1 LNHDA, CDR2 SQIVND (reference sequence). The CDR3 spells CASSIGREETQYF. The CDR3 DNA sequence: TGTGCCAGTAGTATCGGGCGGGAGGAGACCCAGTACTTC.

The chain has TRBV30 and TRBJ2-1; D unresolved. The CDR3 is made up of 13 amino acids. Per the germline V gene, CDR1 is GTSNPN and CDR2 is SVGIG (reference sequence). Trimming shortened V by 7 bases and J by 5 bases, and 15 bases separated the two germline ends. The CDR3 here is CASDGILHNEQFF. CDR3 DNA sequence: TGTGCCTCAGACGGAATACTACACAATGAGCAGTTCTTC.

This clone was picked up one time. The J gene is TRBJ2-1, the V gene TRBV28; no definite D call. V lost 4 bases and J 0 bases, leaving 10 bases between the germline ends. Germline V gene lookup returns CDR1 MDHEN and CDR2 SYDVKM. The CDR3 has 15 residues. The CDR3 coding sequence is TGTGCCAGCAGTTCTCCAGTGAGCTCCTACAATGAGCAGTTCTTC. Encoded protein: CASSSPVSSYNEQFF. The full variable domain, in which reference TRBV28 and TRBJ2-1 provide the parts outside the CDR3, is DVKVTQSSRYLVKRTGEKVFLECVQDMDHENMFWYRQDPGLGLRLIYFSYDVKMKEKGDIPEGYSVSREKKERFSLILESASTNQTSMYLCASSSPVSSYNEQFFGPGTRLTVL.

Comments on this clone: Other DNA sequences in this specimen translate into the identical CDR3. The chain employs TRBV5-1 and TRBJ2-1; D call uncertain. The CDR3 is made up of 12 amino acids. In germline, CDR1 is SGHRS, CDR2 YFSETQ. V was cut by 0 bases and J by 7 bases, with 5 bases left in between. CDR3 DNA: TGCGCCAGCAGCTTGGGGAGAAATGAGCAGTTCTTC. Encoded protein: CASSLGRNEQFF.

CDR3 region: CASSPAGTFYNEQFF. The CDR3, as DNA: TGTGCCAGCAGCCCGGCGGGCACCTTCTACAATGAGCAGTTCTTC. The chain has TRBV7-9 and TRBJ2-1; D is perhaps TRBD2 (5 bases). Germline assignment: CDR1 SEHNR and CDR2 FQNEAQ (reference sequence). The CDR3 sequence is 15 residues long. Trimming removed 5 bases at V and 3 bases at J, with 14 bases between.

The rearrangement uses TRBV27 and TRBJ2-3; D unclear. This CDR3 comprises 12 residues. Germline CDR1 MNHEY, CDR2 SMNVEV (reference sequence). Trimming left V 5 bases short and J 10 bases short, with 13 bases between. CDR3 coding DNA: TGTGCCAGCAGTACGGACCCCCCGCCGCAGTATTTT. It codes for CASSTDPPPQYF.

This chain uses TRBV4-1 with TRBJ1-1; no definite D call. This CDR3 has 15 residues. Germline CDR1 MGHRA, CDR2 YSYEKL. Trimming stripped 1 base from V and 2 bases from J, with 11 bases between. CDR3 sequence reads: CASSQGTAVNTEAFF. CDR3 nucleotide sequence: TGCGCCAGCAGCCAAGGGACGGCAGTAAACACTGAAGCTTTCTTT.

CDR3 coding DNA: TGTGCCAGCAGCCGGGGCAAAAAGACTGAAGCTTTCTTT. Protein sequence: CASSRGKKTEAFF. The chain links TRBV13 to TRBJ1-1, with D perhaps matching TRBD1 (5 bases). Trimming stripped 5 bases from V and 5 bases from J, with 12 bases between. This CDR3 is 13 amino acids long. Germline CDR1 reads PRHDT; CDR2 reads FYEKMQ (reference sequence). Full variable domain (rest looked up from reference TRBV13 and TRBJ1-1): AAGVIQSPRHLIKEKRETATLKCYPIPRHDTVYWYQQGPGQDPQFLISFYEKMQSDKGSIPDRFSAQQFSDYHSELNMSSLELGDSALYFCASSRGKKTEAFFGQGTRLTVV.

This rearrangement joins TRBV12-5 to TRBJ1-1; D is possibly TRBD1 (6 bases). Trimming cost V 6 bases and J 2 bases, with 16 bases left between them. CDR3 size: 15 residues. Germline lookup yields CDR1 LGHNT and CDR2 FRNRAP. The CDR3 sequence: CASGPQGGANTEAFF. The CDR3 bases are TGTGCTAGTGGCCCACAAGGGGGGGCTAACACTGAAGCTTTCTTT.

The chain joins TRBV9 to TRBJ2-3, with 10 bases matching TRBD2. CDR3 size: 17 residues. The germline V gene encodes CDR1 SGDLS and CDR2 YYNGEE. V was clipped by 3 bases and J by 1 base; unmatched bases: 8. The CDR3 DNA sequence: TGTGCCAGCAGCGACGGACTAGCGGATGGGGGCACAGATACGCAGTATTTT. The encoded protein is CASSDGLADGGTDTQYF.

The V gene is TRBV19, the J gene TRBJ2-7, with D possibly matching TRBD2 (5 bases). Germline lookup yields CDR1 LNHDA and CDR2 SQIVND (reference sequence). CDR3 size: 15 residues. The germline V and J ends were trimmed by 1 base and 2 bases, with 12 bases remaining between them. The DNA for the CDR3 is TGTGCCAGTAGTATAGGTCCCGGGAACGCCTACGAGCAGTACTTC. This gives the protein CASSIGPGNAYEQYF. Complete variable domain (other parts from reference TRBV19 and TRBJ2-7): DGGITQSPKYLFRKEGQNVTLSCEQNLNHDAMYWYRQDPGQGLRLIYYSQIVNDFQKGDIAEGYSVSREKKESFPLTVTSAQKNPTAFYLCASSIGPGNAYEQYFGPGTRLTVT.

A remark on this clone: The same CDR3 also results from other DNA sequences found in this sample. The J gene is TRBJ2-7, the V gene TRBV19, with TRBD1 matching 9 bases. J lost 1 base, V lost 3 bases, and 1 base had no gene match. Per the germline V gene, CDR1 is LNHDA and CDR2 is SQIVND (reference sequence). CDR3 length equals 14 residues. CDR3: CASSIGTGSYEQYF. The DNA for the CDR3 is TGTGCCAGTAGTATTGGGACAGGGTCCTACGAGCAGTACTTC.

V is TRBV27 and J is TRBJ2-1; 7 positions agree with TRBD2. The CDR3 has 15 residues. V lost 6 bases to trimming and J lost 6 bases; unmatched junction nucleotides: 11. CDR1 is MNHEY, CDR2 SMNVEV, per germline (reference sequence). This chain's CDR3 is CASSPAGLGSNEQFF. DNA for the CDR3: TGTGCCAGCAGCCCAGCGGGGCTGGGCTCCAATGAGCAGTTCTTC.

The table lists this clone with a few counts. CDR3: CASSQDGDESGANVLTF. The CDR3 region has the DNA TGCGCCAGCAGCCAAGATGGGGACGAGTCTGGGGCCAACGTCCTGACTTTC. The gene calls are TRBV4-3 and TRBJ2-6; D is possibly TRBD1 or TRBD2 (5 bases each). Germline lookup yields CDR1 LGHNA and CDR2 YSLEER. The V and J ends lost 0 bases and 1 base respectively, with 10 bases between them. The CDR3 runs to 17 residues.